This T cell receptor (beta chain) emerged from a study of shared clonotypes between healthy human individuals. About the research overall: A couple of women and a few men aged 18 to 49 made up the donors.

At a deep level, the assay was run. Repertoires were generated with immunoSEQ multiplex PCR, while TCRdb's copy carries only in-frame clones and drops some. The sample contains millions of clones, 90% to 95% of which appear only once. Trimming stripped 6 bases from V and 5 bases from J, with 14 bases between. The germline V gene encodes CDR1 KGHSH and CDR2 LQKENI. This CDR3 is 14 amino acids long. Comment on this clone: As yet, its antigen is unknown.

Overall study findings and caveats: Blood alone was sampled, and tissue repertoires likely differ.

This chain uses TRBV18 with TRBJ1-5, with D uncertain. The sequenced sample consisted of naive CD4+ T cells from PBMCs. Subset denoted: CD45RA+ positively selected. The TCR comes from a young man in good health. Some clones in this sample may be carry-over from other donors' samples. The CDR3, as DNA: TGTGCCAGCTCGTCGGGGTTCATCCATCAGCCCCAGCATTTT. Amino acid sequence: CASSSGFIHQPQHF.